This T cell receptor beta chain was observed in a study of blood T cell repertoires in COVID-19. The repertoire was sequenced with immunoSEQ multiplex PCR; TCRdb's copy has only in-frame clones and lacks some. Of approximately 270,000 clones detected, approximately 83% appear once; the ten largest clones hold about 1.9%. The CDR3 is made up of 19 amino acids. V gene TRBV21-1 combines with J gene TRBJ1-6; TRBD1, the D gene given by the table, was not confirmed from the DNA. TRBV21-1 constitutes a pseudogene. The receptor was isolated from a woman aged 50 to 60 who had recovered from COVID-19. The sequencing sample was made of PBMCs or T cells enriched from blood (not recorded which). CDR3 amino acids: CASSNHIGTVSSYNSPLHF. In DNA, the CDR3 is TGTGCCAGCAGCAACCACATCGGGACAGTGAGCTCCTATAATTCACCCCTCCACTTT.